Here is one TCR beta chain with its context. Its antigen is as yet unknown. Unique-molecular-identifier-tagged TCR beta cDNA libraries were used. TCRdb called the PCR reads again in MiXCR, with one record for every CDR3 protein. The sample has about 800,000 distinct CDR3 sequences; roughly 30% are singletons. V lost 0 bases and J 3 bases, leaving 9 bases between the germline ends. The CDR3 extends over 14 amino acids. Germline values: CDR1 SGHKS, CDR2 YYEKEE (reference sequence). These data are taken from a study of post-analysis software for immune sequencing data. Notes on the study in general: Higher frequency in patients than in controls was seen for a handful of TRBV segments, with TRBV5-6, TRBV5-1 and TRBV20-1 among them.

Sequencing was performed on blood. The sequence was collected from a girl under 18 with multiple sclerosis. The chain carries TRBV5-5 and TRBJ2-5; D gene ambiguous. Here the CDR3 reads CASSLGPWKETQYF. The CDR3, as DNA: TGTGCCAGCAGCTTGGGCCCGTGGAAAGAGACCCAGTACTTC.